Listed here are 7 T cell receptor beta chains from one sample, sequenced in a study of blood T cells in healthy people across ages. Then a second PCR, running about 6 to 12 cycles, was carried out with a sample-barcoded 5' primer and a J-beta primer mix. Via MiXCR, TCRdb re-called the 5' RACE reads, giving one row per CDR3 protein. Among about 730,000 distinct CDR3 sequences listed, around 40% were seen once. The sample taken for sequencing was blood. The origin of the receptors is a woman aged 55-75 years in good health.

The chain joins TRBV6-5 to TRBJ2-1, with 12 bases identical to TRBD1. The CDR3 sequence is 20 residues long. With V trimmed by 6 bases and J by 0 bases, 15 bases remained unmatched. Germline CDR1 and CDR2: MNHEY and SVGAGI. CDR3 coding DNA: TGTGCCAGCAGATTATCGTCGGGACAGGGGGCTATGAGCTCCTACAATGAGCAGTTCTTC. It codes for CASRLSSGQGAMSSYNEQFF.

The rearrangement joins TRBV7-2 to TRBJ2-5; 10 bases fit TRBD2. Trimming at V came to 2 bases and at J to 5 bases, leaving 8 bases not matched to a gene. From germline, CDR1 is SGHTA and CDR2 FQGNSA. The CDR3 runs to 16 residues. The CDR3 bases are TGTGCCAGCAGCTTAATATCAGCGGGAGGGGGGGAGACCCAGTACTTC. Amino acids: CASSLISAGGGETQYF.

This chain connects TRBV28 to TRBJ2-5; weak D call: TRBD1 (6 bases). This CDR3 region has 14 residues. Germline assignment: CDR1 MDHEN and CDR2 SYDVKM. V lost 1 base to trimming and J lost 1 base, with 7 bases between them. CDR3 DNA: TGTGCCAGCAGTTTATACAGGGCCCAAGAGACCCAGTACTTC. Translation gives CASSLYRAQETQYF.

The chain is built from TRBV27 and TRBJ1-5; possibly TRBD1 for D (6 bases). V lost 7 bases and J lost 6, with 13 bases in between. In germline, CDR1 is MNHEY, CDR2 SMNVEV (reference sequence). This CDR3 is built from 13 residues. This CDR3 reads CASKAGEGQPQHF. As DNA, the CDR3 is TGTGCCAGCAAAGCAGGGGAGGGTCAGCCCCAGCATTTT.

This clonotype occurred a few times. The genes are TRBV25-1 and TRBJ2-1, with 8 bases identical to TRBD2. Unmatched junction bases numbered 6, after V lost 4 bases and J lost 7 bases. The germline gives CDR1 MGHDK, CDR2 SYGVNS. CDR3 length: 14 amino acids. As DNA, the CDR3 is TGTGCCAGCAGTGCCACGGGGGGGCCGAATGAGCAGTTCTTC. It is translated as CASSATGGPNEQFF.

The chain carries TRBV7-3 and TRBJ2-1, with 11 bases that match TRBD2. Germline trimming cut 1 base from V and 9 bases from J; bases unmatched to any gene: 8. CDR1 and CDR2 (germline): SGHTA, FQGTGA. The CDR3 runs to 16 residues. The CDR3 here is CASSLRLAGGLSEQFF. Here the CDR3 DNA reads TGTGCCAGCAGCTTAAGGTTAGCGGGGGGGCTGAGTGAGCAGTTCTTC. Supplemented by reference TRBV7-3 and TRBJ2-1, the full variable domain reads GAGVSQTPSNKVTEKGKYVELRCDPISGHTALYWYRQSLGQGPEFLIYFQGTGAADDSGLPNDRFFAVRPEGSVSTLKIQRTERGDSAVYLCASSLRLAGGLSEQFFGPGTRLTVL.

The chain combines TRBV7-2 with TRBJ1-1; tentatively, D is TRBD1 (5 bases). Germline V lookup: CDR1 SGHTA, CDR2 FQGNSA. This CDR3 has 14 amino acids. V lost 5 bases and J 4 bases, leaving 14 bases between the germline ends. CDR3 residues: CASSKGTRSTEAFF. In DNA form, the CDR3 reads TGTGCCAGCAGCAAAGGGACCCGGAGCACTGAAGCTTTCTTT.